The 29 T cell receptor beta chains listed next were all sequenced from one sample in a study of PD-1 blockade in classical Hodgkin lymphoma. Each patient's relapse followed autologous stem cell transplantation, and brentuximab vedotin exposure varied. CD4+ T cells were purified from thawed PBMCs by magnetic negative selection. Some clones are missing from TCRdb's copy, which holds only in-frame ones; the method was immunoSEQ multiplex PCR. The repertoire has tens of thousands of clones, less than 90% of them found once; the top ten carry 2% to 3%. The sample consisted of CD4+ T cells from blood, taken at baseline. These receptors were obtained from a human donor with classical Hodgkin lymphoma.

This chain joins TRBV18 and TRBJ2-2, with 15 nucleotides matching TRBD2. This CDR3 has 18 amino acids. Trimming at V came to 2 bases and at J to 2 bases, leaving 3 bases not matched to a gene. Looked up from germline, CDR1 is KGHSH and CDR2 is LQKENI. This CDR3 reads CASSPGLAGGPNTGELFF. Here the CDR3 DNA reads TGTGCCAGCTCACCAGGACTAGCGGGAGGGCCCAACACCGGGGAGCTGTTTTTT.

This clone was detected once. An end of the junction differs from the germline gene, which may be a read error. CDR3 sequence: CANSQDFGQNYGYTF. The CDR3 DNA is TGCGCCAACAGCCAAGATTTCGGCCAGAACTATGGCTACACCTTC. The chain carries TRBV4-1 and TRBJ1-2; no definite D call. Germline V gene lookup returns CDR1 MGHRA and CDR2 YSYEKL. There are 15 residues in the CDR3.

The CDR3 region is CASSYPGLAGNEQFF. CDR3 sequence (DNA): TGTGCCAGCAGTTATCCGGGACTAGCAGGCAATGAGCAGTTCTTC. This rearrangement joins TRBV27 to TRBJ2-1; 9 bases match TRBD2. Germline V gives CDR1 MNHEY, CDR2 SMNVEV (reference sequence). V was pared by 4 bases and J by 6 bases, with 7 bases of the junction left unmatched. CDR3 size: 15 residues.

This clone was counted a few times. The chain couples TRBV6-1 to TRBJ1-5; D is unclear. This CDR3 is 13 amino acids long. Trimming took 8 bases from V and 0 from J, leaving 8 bases between them. Per the germline V gene, CDR1 is MNHNS and CDR2 is SASEGT. The CDR3 here is CASWSTSNQPQHF. The CDR3 DNA sequence: TGTGCCAGCTGGTCCACTAGCAATCAGCCCCAGCATTTT.

This clone has just a few counts. The chain combines TRBV6-1 with TRBJ1-5; D gene ambiguous. Between the trimmed V and J ends, which lost 10 bases and 0 bases, there was a span of 13 bases. Germline V lookup: CDR1 MNHNS, CDR2 SASEGT. The length of the CDR3 is 14 residues. This CDR3 is CATSSGVSNQPQHF. Here the CDR3 DNA reads TGTGCCACCTCGAGCGGTGTTAGCAATCAGCCCCAGCATTTT.

The CDR3 region is CASSLSVGQGSYEQYF. The CDR3 nucleotides read TGTGCCAGCAGCTTATCCGTCGGACAGGGGTCGTACGAGCAGTACTTC. The chain carries TRBV7-2 and TRBJ2-7; 9 nucleotides agree with TRBD1. J lost 4 bases, V lost 2 bases, and 9 bases had no gene match. Germline CDR1 SGHTA, CDR2 FQGNSA. The CDR3 loop spans 16 amino acids.

This chain connects TRBV7-8 to TRBJ2-7; 9 bases are a match to TRBD1. The CDR3 loop spans 15 amino acids. Germline V gives CDR1 SGHVS, CDR2 FQNEAQ. Germline trimming cut 4 bases from V and 3 bases from J; bases unmatched to any gene: 7. CDR3 nucleotide sequence: TGTGCCAGCAGCTCCGCCCTGGGACAGGGCTACGAGCAGTACTTC. Encoded protein: CASSSALGQGYEQYF.

The chain has TRBV7-9 and TRBJ2-2, with D unclear. The CDR3 covers 13 residues. Trimming shortened V by 2 bases and J by 5 bases, and 6 bases separated the two germline ends. From germline, CDR1 is SEHNR and CDR2 FQNEAQ (reference sequence). CDR3 in DNA: TGTGCCAGCAGCTTAAGTCAGACCGGGGAGCTGTTTTTT. As protein: CASSLSQTGELFF.

A single count supports this clone. V is TRBV4-3 and J is TRBJ1-1, with D uncertain. The germline gives CDR1 LGHNA, CDR2 YSLEER. The CDR3 extends over 14 amino acids. V was clipped by 3 bases and J by 4 bases, with 12 bases between them. The CDR3 is CASSHLQPSTEAFF. For the CDR3, the DNA is TGCGCCAGCAGCCACTTACAGCCGAGCACTGAAGCTTTCTTT.

The chain employs TRBV4-1 and TRBJ2-7; 10 nucleotides match TRBD2. The germline gives CDR1 MGHRA, CDR2 YSYEKL. V shed 3 bases and J 2 bases; nucleotides not matched to a gene: 10. The CDR3 covers 17 residues. The CDR3 DNA reads as TGCGCCAGCAGCCAGGCCGATGGAACTAGCGGGACCTACGAGCAGTACTTC. As protein: CASSQADGTSGTYEQYF.

The V call is TRBV4-3, the J call TRBJ2-5; TRBD1 aligns across 8 bases. Germline V CDR1 and CDR2: LGHNA, YSLEER. V was clipped by 2 bases and J by 5 bases; unmatched bases: 10. This CDR3 contains 16 residues. The CDR3 coding sequence is TGCGCCAGCAGCCAAACTCGGACAGGGCGAGGGGAGACCCAGTACTTC. Its translation is CASSQTRTGRGETQYF.

The J gene is TRBJ1-2, the V gene TRBV11-2, with 7 bases that match TRBD1. CDR3 size: 17 residues. J was trimmed by 0 bases and V by 3 bases; bases with no gene match: 10. Per the germline V gene, CDR1 is SGHAT and CDR2 is FQNNGV. The CDR3, as DNA: TGTGCCAGCAGCTTCTATAAGGGGGCCGGGGCTAACTATGGCTACACCTTC. Protein sequence: CASSFYKGAGANYGYTF.

The chain uses TRBV7-2 and TRBJ2-4, with 8 bases identical to TRBD2. With 4 bases clipped from V and 5 bases from J, the junction kept 4 bases outside the gene matches. Germline CDR1 SGHTA, CDR2 FQGNSA. This CDR3 contains 14 residues. The CDR3 nucleotides read TGTGCCAGCAGCTCGCGGGAGGTTGAAAACATTCAGTACTTC. It codes for CASSSREVENIQYF. Combining the CDR3 with reference TRBV7-2 and TRBJ2-4 gives the whole variable domain GAGVSQSPSNKVTEKGKDVELRCDPISGHTALYWYRQSLGQGLEFLIYFQGNSAPDKSGLPSDRFSAERTGGSVSTLTIQRTQQEDSAVYLCASSSREVENIQYFGAGTRLSVL.

This clone was seen a single time. The rearrangement uses TRBV27 and TRBJ2-2; D might be TRBD1 (5 bases). This CDR3 region has 14 residues. Per germline, CDR1 MNHEY and CDR2 SMNVEV (reference sequence). Between the trimmed V and J ends, which lost 5 bases and 4 bases, there was a span of 11 bases. The CDR3 DNA is TGTGCCAGCAGTCTAAATAGGGGCACCGGGGAGCTGTTTTTT. Residues: CASSLNRGTGELFF.

This chain uses TRBV11-2 with TRBJ2-3, with 11 bases that match TRBD2. The length of the CDR3 is 15 residues. V lost 6 bases, J lost 10 bases, and 12 bases stayed unmatched. Germline lookup yields CDR1 SGHAT and CDR2 FQNNGV. The CDR3 loop is CASSRSGRAPGAQYF. DNA for the CDR3: TGTGCCAGCAGTCGTAGCGGGAGGGCGCCGGGTGCGCAGTATTTT. Full variable domain (rest looked up from reference TRBV11-2 and TRBJ2-3): EAGVAQSPRYKIIEKRQSVAFWCNPISGHATLYWYQQILGQGPKLLIQFQNNGVVDDSQLPKDRFSAERLKGVDSTLKIQPAKLEDSAVYLCASSRSGRAPGAQYFGPGTRLTVL.

The chain employs TRBV14 and TRBJ2-1, with 13 positions matching TRBD2. The CDR3 loop spans 17 amino acids. V trimming: 0 bases; J trimming: 7 bases; junction bases outside the gene matches: 6. The germline CDR1 and CDR2 sequences are SGHDN and FVKESK. The CDR3 loop reads CASSQDLTSGRRNEQFF. CDR3 bases: TGTGCCAGCAGCCAAGATTTGACTAGCGGGAGGAGGAATGAGCAGTTCTTC.

The rearrangement links TRBV5-1 to TRBJ1-3; no firm D call. The germline V gene has CDR1 SGHRS and CDR2 YFSETQ. V was pared by 5 bases and J by 0 bases, with 9 bases between. The CDR3 covers 14 residues. This CDR3 is CASSPETSGNTIYF. CDR3 DNA: TGCGCCAGCAGTCCAGAAACCTCTGGAAACACCATATATTTT.

The V and J genes are TRBV7-2 and TRBJ2-5; 7 positions agree with TRBD1. This CDR3 has 14 residues. Trimming at V came to 5 bases and at J to 3 bases, leaving 6 bases not matched to a gene. Germline V lookup: CDR1 SGHTA, CDR2 FQGNSA. The CDR3 nucleotides are TGTGCCAGCAGCGTACGGGACAGCAAAGAGACCCAGTACTTC. Protein: CASSVRDSKETQYF.

The chain uses TRBV28 and TRBJ2-7; 7 nucleotides agree with TRBD2. The germline V gene has CDR1 MDHEN and CDR2 SYDVKM. The CDR3 covers 15 residues. Trimming took 4 bases from V and 7 from J; bases not matched to a gene: 13. CDR3 nucleotides: TGTGCCAGCAGTTCTTATCGCAGTTGGGGGGGTGAGCAGTACTTC. Protein sequence: CASSSYRSWGGEQYF.

CDR3 protein: CASSFGGFIDEQFF. In nucleotides, the CDR3 is TGTGCCAGCAGTTTCGGGGGATTTATCGATGAGCAGTTCTTC. The V gene is TRBV28, the J gene TRBJ2-1, with D perhaps TRBD2 (6 bases). Trimming stripped 3 bases from V and 8 bases from J, with 14 bases between. The CDR3 has 14 residues. Germline CDR1 is MDHEN and CDR2 is SYDVKM.

The rearrangement links TRBV11-3 to TRBJ1-1; the match to TRBD1 covers 8 bases. Trimming cost V 5 bases and J 1 base; bases outside gene matches: 6. Germline V CDR1 and CDR2: SGHNT, YENEEA. The CDR3 is 15 amino acids. CDR3 region: CASSLTGGSNTEAFF. The CDR3 bases are TGTGCCAGCAGCCTTACAGGGGGATCGAACACTGAAGCTTTCTTT.

For the CDR3, the DNA is TGTGCCAGCAGTTACAGGGACAGGGAGTACAATGAGCAGTTCTTC. This encodes CASSYRDREYNEQFF. The genes are TRBV6-6 and TRBJ2-1, with 9 bases lining up with TRBD1. Germline CDR1 is MNHNY and CDR2 is SVGAGI (reference sequence). The CDR3 has 15 amino acids. With V trimmed by 2 bases and J by 4 bases, 3 bases remained unmatched.

The rearrangement uses TRBV5-1 and TRBJ2-5; D unclear. The CDR3 loop spans 14 amino acids. V lost 4 bases to trimming and J lost 2 bases, with 12 bases between them. Per germline, CDR1 SGHRS and CDR2 YFSETQ. The CDR3 bases are TGCGCCAGCAGCATGGACGGAATACAAGAGACCCAGTACTTC. It codes for CASSMDGIQETQYF.

CDR3 region: CASSEWERVYEQYF. In DNA, the CDR3 is TGTGCCAGCAGTGAATGGGAGCGGGTATACGAGCAGTACTTC. The gene calls are TRBV6-1 and TRBJ2-7, with a weak D call TRBD2 (6 bases). Germline CDR1 and CDR2: MNHNS and SASEGT. Trimming took off 2 bases at V and 4 bases at J, with 12 bases between the two ends. The CDR3 is 14 amino acids.

V gene TRBV28 combines with J gene TRBJ1-2, with D possibly being TRBD1 (6 bases). Germline V gene lookup returns CDR1 MDHEN and CDR2 SYDVKM. Trimming pared 3 bases from V and 6 bases from J, leaving 11 bases between. This CDR3 has 13 amino acids. CDR3 DNA sequence: TGTGCCAGCAGTTTGGGGGGCCAGAATGGCTACACCTTC. This codes for CASSLGGQNGYTF.

The V call is TRBV5-1, the J call TRBJ1-1; D is ambiguous. The germline V gene has CDR1 SGHRS and CDR2 YFSETQ. The CDR3 runs 15 residues. V dropped 4 bases and J dropped 2 bases, with 15 bases sitting between them. CDR3 protein: CASSPGLGLNTEAFF. The CDR3 DNA is TGCGCCAGCAGCCCTGGACTCGGGCTAAACACTGAAGCTTTCTTT.

The V and J genes are TRBV25-1 and TRBJ2-7; D unclear. This CDR3 is 14 amino acids long. Germline V gene lookup returns CDR1 MGHDK and CDR2 SYGVNS. V lost 4 bases, J lost 2 bases, and 12 bases lay in between. The CDR3 sequence: CASSADRPPYEQYF. The DNA of the CDR3 is TGTGCCAGCAGTGCCGACCGGCCTCCCTACGAGCAGTACTTC.

This chain uses TRBV18 with TRBJ1-4; TRBD1 might be the D (5 bases). The V gene lost 3 bases and the J gene lost 0 bases, with 11 bases spanning the gap. Germline V gives CDR1 KGHSH, CDR2 LQKENI. The CDR3 sequence is 16 residues long. CDR3 bases: TGTGCCAGCTCACCTCCGGGGGGGGCAACTAATGAAAAACTGTTTTTT. It is translated as CASSPPGGATNEKLFF. The whole variable domain, remainder taken from reference TRBV18 and TRBJ1-4, is NAGVMQNPRHLVRRRGQEARLRCSPMKGHSHVYWYRQLPEEGLKFMVYLQKENIIDESGMPKERFSAEFPKEGPSILRIQQVVRGDSAAYFCASSPPGGATNEKLFFGSGTQLSVL.

The chain carries TRBV7-2 and TRBJ1-2; D unclear. The CDR3 length is 18 residues. The V end lost 5 bases, the J end lost 4 bases, and 26 bases lay between the germline ends. Germline loops: CDR1 SGHTA, CDR2 FQGNSA. This CDR3 reads CASSPDFRVGVRGYGYTF. Here the CDR3 DNA reads TGTGCCAGCAGCCCCGACTTCCGGGTCGGGGTGCGGGGCTATGGCTACACCTTC.